A single sample is the source of the 18 T cell receptor beta chains below, sequenced in a study of blood T cells in healthy people across ages (dated by TCRdb to between 2014 and 2017). The protocol used for the library was 5' RACE. Sequencing was carried out with an Illumina HiSeq 2500. A second about 6 to 11 cycle PCR used a sample-barcoded 5' primer and a J-beta primer mix. TCRdb's own reprocessing of the public reads used fastp at Q25 and MiXCR and kept productive beta chains. Duplicate CDR3 protein sequences are folded into a single record with the most common DNA and genes. In all, the sample holds roughly 800,000 distinct CDR3 sequences, and roughly 64% of those were seen once. In total, the top ten clones hold 20% to 25% of the sample. The sample comprised blood. The receptors originated from a man aged 30-40 years in good health.

V usage is TRBV20-1 and J usage is TRBJ2-7; weak D call: TRBD2 (7 bases). The length of the CDR3 is 15 residues. The germline CDR1 and CDR2 sequences are DFQATT and SNEGSKA (reference sequence). V dropped 0 bases and J dropped 9 bases, with 21 bases sitting between them. In DNA form, the CDR3 reads TGCAGTGCTAGAGAAAGAAAGTGGGGGGGCCCGGGGCAGTACTTC. Protein: CSARERKWGGPGQYF.

This clonotype has just a few counts. The chain couples TRBV7-2 to TRBJ1-2, with D maybe TRBD1 (6 bases). Germline loops: CDR1 SGHTA, CDR2 FQGNSA. CDR3 length: 14 residues. V was trimmed by 5 bases and J by 3 bases, leaving 13 bases between them. CDR3 region: CASSGSGQHYGYTF. CDR3 coding DNA: TGTGCCAGCAGCGGGAGCGGACAGCACTATGGCTACACCTTC.

The CDR3 spells CASSPPGEDTQYF. The CDR3 nucleotides are TGTGCCAGCAGCCCTCCGGGAGAAGATACGCAGTATTTT. The rearrangement links TRBV7-9 to TRBJ2-3; possible D gene TRBD2, 6 bases. Trimming stripped 5 bases from V and 5 bases from J, with 11 bases between. This CDR3 comprises 13 residues. Germline CDR1 reads SEHNR; CDR2 reads FQNEAQ (reference sequence).

This clonotype was recorded only once. The chain uses TRBV11-2 and TRBJ2-3; no firm D call. The CDR3 length is 12 residues. V lost 4 bases and J lost 4, with 6 bases in between. Germline V lookup: CDR1 SGHAT, CDR2 FQNNGV. CDR3 loop: CASSWQADTQYF. The CDR3 DNA follows: TGTGCCAGCAGCTGGCAGGCAGATACGCAGTATTTT.

At least ten counts were recorded for this clonotype. The CDR3 is CASSLWRGTSHNEQFF. In DNA, the CDR3 is TGTGCCAGCAGTTTATGGCGCGGGACTAGCCACAATGAGCAGTTCTTC. The chain recombines TRBV28 with TRBJ2-1, with TRBD2 matching over 9 bases. Trimming cost V 0 bases and J 5 bases; bases outside gene matches: 5. Germline CDR1 reads MDHEN; CDR2 reads SYDVKM. The CDR3 spans 16 residues.

This rearrangement joins TRBV29-1 to TRBJ2-3, with a possible D match to TRBD2 (6 bases). This CDR3 has 12 amino acids. From germline, CDR1 is SQVTM and CDR2 ANQGSEA. V shed 5 bases and J shed 5 bases, with 11 bases lying between them. The CDR3 loop is CSVLATKDTQYF. The DNA of the CDR3 is TGCAGCGTTCTAGCGACCAAAGATACGCAGTATTTT.

The chain is built from TRBV6-2 or TRBV6-3 and TRBJ2-1, with a tentative D call TRBD2 (5 bases). Per germline, CDR1 MNHEY and CDR2 SVGEGT. This CDR3 has 15 amino acids. Trimming removed 4 bases at V and 5 bases at J, with 15 bases between. CDR3 sequence: CASSSMSGGHNEQFF. Written as DNA, the CDR3 is TGTGCCAGCAGTTCGATGTCCGGCGGGCACAATGAGCAGTTCTTC.

This rearrangement joins TRBV9 to TRBJ2-1; TRBD2 matches 9 bases. The DNA end lines up better with TRBJ2-7; the J call may be wrong. Looked up from germline, CDR1 is SGDLS and CDR2 is YYNGEE. The CDR3 is 18 amino acids. The CDR3 DNA follows: TGTGCCAGCAGCGTTGAGGCTTGCGGGACTAGCATCTACAATGAGCAGTACTTC. Translating it yields CASSVEACGTSIYNEQYF.

The chain recombines TRBV5-1 with TRBJ2-7; D uncertain. With 0 bases removed from V and 0 bases from J, the gap between germline ends came to 13 bases. Germline-derived CDR1 and CDR2 are SGHRS and YFSETQ. CDR3 length equals 16 residues. CDR3 in DNA: TGCGCCAGCAGCTTGGTATTCGGCAGAGCCTCCTACGAGCAGTACTTC. Amino acid sequence: CASSLVFGRASYEQYF.

This chain links TRBV4-3 with TRBJ2-3, with 8 bases fitting TRBD1. In germline, CDR1 is LGHNA, CDR2 YSLEER. Germline trimming cut 4 bases from V and 6 bases from J; bases unmatched to any gene: 6. The CDR3 runs 14 residues. The CDR3 here is CASSRGNRGDTQYF. CDR3 coding DNA: TGCGCCAGCAGCCGAGGGAACAGGGGGGATACGCAGTATTTT.

The chain uses TRBV10-1 and TRBJ1-5, with D tentatively TRBD1 (6 bases). The V end lost 5 bases, the J end lost 5 bases, and 22 bases lay between the germline ends. Germline V gene sequence: CDR1 WNHNN, CDR2 SYGVQD (reference sequence). CDR3 length: 17 amino acids. CDR3 in DNA: TGCGCCAGCAGTTTCCCCGGACGACCTGGGGGCCATCAGCCCCAGCATTTT. Amino acids: CASSFPGRPGGHQPQHF.

J is TRBJ2-3 and V is TRBV29-1; no clear D. The CDR3 is 19 amino acids. CDR1 is SQVTM and CDR2 is ANQGSEA in the germline V gene. Trimming removed 0 bases from V and 0 bases from J, with 22 bases in between. The DNA of the CDR3 is TGCAGCGTTGAAGATCGCAGCGATGGACCGCCCACTAGCACAGATACGCAGTATTTT. It encodes CSVEDRSDGPPTSTDTQYF.

This clonotype turned up a few times. The chain joins TRBV10-3 to TRBJ2-1; 10 bases are shared with TRBD2. Germline V lookup: CDR1 ENHRY, CDR2 SYGVKD. V trimming: 6 bases; J trimming: 8 bases; junction bases outside the gene matches: 7. The CDR3 loop spans 14 amino acids. Here the CDR3 DNA reads TGTGCCATCAGCGCTAGCGGGAGAGAAGATGAGCAGTTCTTC. Its translation: CAISASGREDEQFF.

This clonotype was recorded only once. V and J are TRBV20-1 and TRBJ2-1; 9 nucleotides match TRBD2. The CDR3 is 14 residues long. V was clipped by 6 bases and J by 2 bases; unmatched bases: 5. Germline loops: CDR1 DFQATT, CDR2 SNEGSKA (reference sequence). The CDR3 region is CSAERGAPYNEQFF. The CDR3 nucleotides are TGCAGTGCCGAGCGGGGGGCCCCCTACAATGAGCAGTTCTTC.

A few counts support this clonotype. This chain joins TRBV29-1 and TRBJ2-1, with TRBD1 as a possible D gene (5 bases). Germline values: CDR1 SQVTM, CDR2 ANQGSEA. This CDR3 is 13 amino acids long. Trimming took 8 bases from V and 7 from J, leaving 18 bases between them. The CDR3 bases are TGCAGCCTAGAGACGGCAAGGGGTAATGAGCAGTTCTTC. Amino acid sequence: CSLETARGNEQFF.

CDR3 sequence: CASSLVVRETQYF. The CDR3 coding sequence is TGTGCCAGCAGTTTAGTGGTCCGGGAGACCCAGTACTTC. The V gene is TRBV12-3 or TRBV12-4, the J gene TRBJ2-5, with D unclear. This CDR3 region has 13 residues. Trimming left V 1 base short and J 5 bases short, with 8 bases between.

V is TRBV10-3 and J is TRBJ2-2; 9 bases are a match to TRBD1. CDR1 is ENHRY, CDR2 SYGVKD, per germline. This CDR3 contains 14 residues. The V gene end was trimmed by 6 bases and the J gene end by 6 bases; junction bases not matched to a gene: 5. CDR3 nucleotide sequence: TGTGCCATCAGGAGGGACAGGGACGCCGGGGAGCTGTTTTTT. Translation: CAIRRDRDAGELFF.

This clonotype was counted between two and nine times. The gene calls are TRBV4-3 and TRBJ2-7, with 7 bases aligning to TRBD1. V lost 3 bases, J lost 1 base, and 3 bases stayed unmatched. Looked up from germline, CDR1 is LGHNA and CDR2 is YSLEER. The CDR3 covers 14 residues. CDR3 sequence (DNA): TGCGCCAGCAGCCAGGACAGGTATTCCTACGAGCAGTACTTC. It is translated as CASSQDRYSYEQYF.